The 11 T cell receptor beta chains listed next were all sequenced from one sample in a study of OX40 agonist ivuxolimab in advanced cancers. Repertoires were generated with immunoSEQ multiplex PCR, while TCRdb's copy carries only in-frame clones and drops some. The sample records 30,000 or so clones, 70% to 85% being singletons. This specimen consisted of CD4+ or CD8+ T cells sorted from blood, obtained in a trial of the OX40 agonist ivuxolimab. These TCRs come from an adult with an advanced solid tumor such as melanoma, head and neck, liver or kidney cancer.

The chain couples TRBV19 to TRBJ2-2; the match to TRBD2 covers 12 bases. The CDR3 runs to 15 residues. With V trimmed by 6 bases and J by 1 base, 0 bases remained unmatched. Looked up from germline, CDR1 is LNHDA and CDR2 is SQIVND (reference sequence). Here the CDR3 reads CASRGLAGNTGELFF. The CDR3 DNA is TGTGCCAGTAGGGGACTAGCGGGGAACACCGGGGAGCTGTTTTTT.

This clone is a singleton in its sample. The genes are TRBV7-8 and TRBJ1-1; the D gene is possibly TRBD1 (6 bases). V lost 0 bases, J lost 0 bases, and 11 bases lay in between. CDR3 size: 16 residues. CDR1 is SGHVS and CDR2 is FQNEAQ in the germline V gene. CDR3 bases: TGTGCCAGCAGCTTAGCTAGGGGGGCCATGAACACTGAAGCTTTCTTT. It codes for CASSLARGAMNTEAFF. Looking up the rest from reference TRBV7-8 and TRBJ1-1 gives the full variable domain: GAGVSQSPRYKVAKRGQDVALRCDPISGHVSLFWYQQALGQGPEFLTYFQNEAQLDKSGLPSDRFFAERPEGSVSTLKIQRTQQEDSAVYLCASSLARGAMNTEAFFGQGTRLTVV.

CDR3 amino acids: CASGLSRDSGAFF. The CDR3 DNA is TGTGCTAGTGGTTTGAGTCGGGACTCTGGCGCTTTCTTT. This chain connects TRBV12-5 to TRBJ1-1; possible D gene TRBD1, 5 bases. The CDR3 has 13 residues. Trimming took off 2 bases at V and 11 bases at J, with 15 bases between the two ends. Germline-derived CDR1 and CDR2 are LGHNT and FRNRAP. The complete variable domain, with remaining parts taken from reference TRBV12-5 and TRBJ1-1, reads DARVTQTPRHKVTEMGQEVTMRCQPILGHNTVFWYRQTMMQGLELLAYFRNRAPLDDSGMPKDRFSAEMPDATLATLKIQPSEPRDSAVYFCASGLSRDSGAFFGQGTRLTVV.

The chain joins TRBV18 to TRBJ2-3; unclear D gene. This CDR3 spans 11 amino acids. V lost 3 bases and J lost 2, with 0 bases in between. Germline-derived CDR1 and CDR2 are KGHSH and LQKENI. Here the CDR3 reads CASSPTDTQYF. As DNA, the CDR3 is TGTGCCAGCTCACCCACAGATACGCAGTATTTT.

This clone was seen only once. The V call is TRBV5-4, the J call TRBJ2-1, with 9 bases fitting TRBD2. The CDR3 extends over 17 amino acids. Per germline, CDR1 SGHNT and CDR2 YYREEE (reference sequence). V shed 4 bases, J shed 2 bases, and the junction held 10 bases outside the gene matches. Written as DNA, the CDR3 is TGTGCCAGCAGCCCGGACCCCGGGACTAGCCCCTACAATGAGCAGTTCTTC. Protein: CASSPDPGTSPYNEQFF.

J is TRBJ1-1 and V is TRBV5-1, with 11 bases lining up with TRBD1. The CDR3 contains 17 residues. In germline, CDR1 is SGHRS, CDR2 YFSETQ. V shed 3 bases and J 0 bases; nucleotides not matched to a gene: 7. Here the CDR3 reads CASSSRTGGPMNTEAFF. Here the CDR3 DNA reads TGCGCCAGCAGCTCCCGGACAGGGGGCCCGATGAACACTGAAGCTTTCTTT. The entire variable domain, with the rest obtained from reference TRBV5-1 and TRBJ1-1, is as follows: KAGVTQTPRYLIKTRGQQVTLSCSPISGHRSVSWYQQTPGQGLQFLFEYFSETQRNKGNFPGRFSGRQFSNSRSEMNVSTLELGDSALYLCASSSRTGGPMNTEAFFGQGTRLTVV.

The chain uses TRBV7-2 and TRBJ2-7; D ambiguous. Germline V gene lookup returns CDR1 SGHTA and CDR2 FQGNSA. V lost 3 bases and J 3 bases, leaving 9 bases between the germline ends. The CDR3 is 13 amino acids. CDR3 loop: CASSLRLGYEQYF. Written as DNA, the CDR3 is TGTGCCAGCAGCTTGCGCCTAGGCTACGAGCAGTACTTC.

The rearrangement joins TRBV28 to TRBJ2-1; 7 bases agree with TRBD2. This CDR3 contains 13 residues. Germline V lookup: CDR1 MDHEN, CDR2 SYDVKM. V shed 6 bases, J shed 8 bases, and the junction held 7 bases outside the gene matches. The CDR3 DNA sequence: TGTGCCAGCAGACCTGGACTAGGCCATGAGCAGTTCTTC. Amino acid sequence: CASRPGLGHEQFF.

Written as DNA, the CDR3 is TGTGCCAGTAGTGCCGTGGCGGGAAGCAATCAGCCCCAGCATTTT. It codes for CASSAVAGSNQPQHF. The chain has TRBV19 and TRBJ1-5; the D is unclear. V shed 5 bases and J shed 1 base, with 12 bases lying between them. The CDR3 runs 15 residues. The germline V gene encodes CDR1 LNHDA and CDR2 SQIVND (reference sequence).

A few counts support this clone. The J gene is TRBJ1-6, the V gene TRBV6-5; D is perhaps TRBD1 (6 bases). V was shortened by 2 bases and J by 13 bases, with 12 bases between the two germline ends. Looked up from germline, CDR1 is MNHEY and CDR2 is SVGAGI. The length of the CDR3 is 13 residues. CDR3 amino acids: CASSYRGGEPLHF. In DNA form, the CDR3 reads TGTGCCAGCAGTTACAGGGGGGGAGAGCCCCTCCACTTT.

The CDR3 spells CASSPGQGHSYEQYF. CDR3 nucleotide sequence: TGTGCCAGCAGCCCCGGACAGGGACACTCCTACGAGCAGTACTTC. The chain couples TRBV21-1 to TRBJ2-7; TRBD1, the D gene given by the table, was not confirmed from the DNA. TRBV21-1 is classified as a pseudogene. This CDR3 has 15 residues.